This T cell receptor (beta chain) appears in the sequencing data of a study of T-cell reconstitution after alpha-beta-depleted transplantation in children. Unique molecular identifiers tagged the TCRbeta library. MiXCR was run by TCRdb on the PCR reads, yielding one entry per CDR3 protein. The repertoire consists of 450,000 to 550,000 distinct CDR3 sequences, with roughly 11% occurring once and the leading ten covering 14%. Source: PBMCs, mostly from graft donor cells, taken 180 days after TCRalphabeta/CD19-depleted stem cell transplant. The TCR was taken from a female patient younger than 10 who had a stem cell transplant for aplastic anemia, so the T cells may come from the graft donor.

The CDR3 nucleotides are TGTGCTAGTGGTTCACGGACAGGGGTAGAGACCCAGTACTTC. Translation gives CASGSRTGVETQYF. The gene calls are TRBV12-5 and TRBJ2-5, with 9 bases aligning to TRBD1. The germline gives CDR1 LGHNT, CDR2 FRNRAP. There are 14 residues in the CDR3. Trimming at V came to 4 bases and at J to 4 bases, leaving 4 bases not matched to a gene.